This is a list of T cell receptor beta chains from one sample in a study of T cell repertoires in cytomegalovirus infection. Each CDR3 protein is one row after TCRdb ran MiXCR on the reads. The sample has about 900,000 distinct CDR3 sequences; less than 40% are singletons. Antigens for these TCRs are unknown. Sequenced material: cultured CD8+ T cells from PBMCs, taken from culture after CMV antigen stimulation. Receptors originate from a human donor in good health (CMV status not recorded). Some clones in this sample may be carry-over from other donors' samples. CDR3s leave out the opening cysteine and the closing phenylalanine or tryptophan.

V gene,CDR3 protein
TRBV19,ASSIVDRPSYNEQF
TRBV12-3/TRBV12-4,ASSLTLAGMEQY
TRBV7-4,ASTPGRGPPNYGYT
TRBV25-1,ASSMSGTGWYNEQF
TRBV6-1,ASRRGLAGAITDTQY
TRBV6-6,ASIQISLANKETQY
TRBV3-1,ASSQDGTGLQETQY
TRBV27,ASKRGTEKLF
TRBV6-5,ASSYAKSYGYT
TRBV7-6,ANSKGTKNIQY
TRBV3-1,ASSAVRGGRRLGYT
TRBV6-5,ASSYSFLAGGVTDTQY
TRBV7-2,ASSLGWGGQLNTEAF
TRBV24-1,ATSHSGGSDEQF
TRBV3-1,ASVVQETQY
TRBV7-7,ASSPSTGKYNEQF
TRBV4-1,ASSPTRDFNEKLF
TRBV14,ASSQDQRRTDTQY
TRBV9,ASSARQGVGTEAF
TRBV7-9,ASSPPFTQKETQY
TRBV7-4,ASSLTPADEPNSNQPQH
TRBV9,ASSDTGVGRTGELF
TRBV5-6,ASSPMVRSSTEAF
TRBV4-3,ASSQEDGLGAGNTIY
TRBV13,ASSLKAGELF
TRBV13,ASSQGASYEQY
TRBV7-4,ASSLSLAGANTGELF
TRBV12-3/TRBV12-4,ASLKTGQGAIGGNYGYT
TRBV12-5,ASGLQAGGFAEAF
TRBV10-3,AIRGSQETQY
TRBV6-2/TRBV6-3,ASSGTLTDTQY
TRBV27,ASRDPGQGMKTQY
TRBV4-2,ASSQPHRGPNEKLF
TRBV5-4,ASSPYSSSYNSPLH
TRBV5-6,ASSAGGGNYEQY
TRBV6-8,ASSYSGRGVSETQY
TRBV5-5,ASSLATAFPFRVDTEAF
TRBV20-1,SAKGGPDTQY
TRBV29-1,SVGRGSYNEQF
TRBV19,ASNGRVYTGELF
TRBV6-5,ASSYQGQGANEQY
TRBV27,ASSLSPGPNFGSPLH
TRBV27,ASTPGGGSTEAF
TRBV2,ASSELASYGYT
TRBV20-1,SARAAGTNTEAF
TRBV7-9,ASSRQGHLSTDTQY
TRBV7-9,ASSPGPSSYNEQF
TRBV6-1,ASSPFAQHNQPQH